A selection of T cell receptor beta chains follows, all from one sample in a study of sequential checkpoint blockade in melanoma. Method: immunoSEQ multiplex PCR; TCRdb's copy keeps in-frame clones and lacks some. Of about 28,000 clones listed, 83% were seen once; the top ten hold about a sixth. The sample in question was CD8+ T cells sorted from blood (inferred from file names), obtained from a patient given nivolumab and ipilimumab in sequence. The receptor set was obtained from a human donor with melanoma. Both conserved end residues are part of each CDR3. D genes are given only for firm matches. Size tells how often a clone was seen (once, few, many) or the class of an expanded clone, and some rows leave it out.

size: -; D: -; V: TRBV9; J: TRBJ1-2; CDR3: CASSDNPYGYTF; DNA: TGTGCCAGCAGCGACAACCCCTATGGCTACACCTTC
size: once; D: -; V: TRBV9; J: TRBJ1-5; CDR3: CASSSSGNQPQHF; DNA: TGTGCCAGCAGCTCCTCAGGGAATCAGCCCCAGCATTTT
size: -; D: -; V: TRBV7-9; J: TRBJ1-1; CDR3: CASSLAEQGFTEAFF; DNA: TGTGCCAGCAGCTTAGCGGAACAGGGTTTCACTGAAGCTTTCTTT
size: -; D: -; V: TRBV7-9; J: TRBJ1-2; CDR3: CASSLGQSYGYTF; DNA: TGTGCCAGCAGCTTAGGTCAGTCCTATGGCTACACCTTC
size: -; D: -; V: TRBV15; J: TRBJ1-1; CDR3: CATSRGTAPEAFF; DNA: TGTGCCACCAGCAGAGGAACAGCCCCTGAAGCTTTCTTT
size: -; D: -; V: TRBV19; J: TRBJ1-1; CDR3: CASSMGAGYTEAFF; DNA: TGTGCCAGTAGTATGGGGGCAGGCTATACTGAAGCTTTCTTT
size: -; D: TRBD2; V: TRBV4-2; J: TRBJ2-1; CDR3: CASSQGSEIAGLYEQFF; DNA: TGTGCCAGCAGCCAAGGGTCCGAGATAGCGGGACTATATGAGCAGTTCTTC
size: once; D: TRBD1; V: TRBV5-4; J: TRBJ2-7; CDR3: CASSAGTAYEQYF; DNA: TGTGCCAGCAGCGCCGGGACAGCCTACGAGCAGTACTTC
size: -; D: TRBD1; V: TRBV18; J: TRBJ2-5; CDR3: CASAWTGEQETQYF; DNA: TGTGCCAGCGCGTGGACAGGAGAGCAAGAGACCCAGTACTTC
size: -; D: TRBD1; V: TRBV19; J: TRBJ2-7; CDR3: CAGWDRDHEQYF; DNA: TGTGCCGGATGGGACAGGGACCACGAGCAGTACTTC
size: -; D: -; V: TRBV15; J: TRBJ1-2; CDR3: CATSRVLGASNYGYTF; DNA: TGTGCCACCAGCAGAGTATTGGGGGCCTCTAACTATGGCTACACCTTC
size: -; D: TRBD2; V: TRBV5-1; J: TRBJ2-7; CDR3: CASSKRLAVYEQYF; DNA: TGCGCCAGCAGTAAGAGACTAGCGGTATACGAGCAGTACTTC
size: -; D: TRBD1; V: TRBV4-2; J: TRBJ2-1; CDR3: CASSQGTATGGWDEQFF; DNA: TGTGCCAGCAGCCAGGGGACGGCCACAGGGGGATGGGATGAGCAGTTCTTC
size: -; D: TRBD2; V: TRBV4-2; J: TRBJ2-1; CDR3: CASSPGTSGRRGEQFF; DNA: TGTGCCAGCAGCCCCGGGACTAGCGGGAGGAGGGGTGAGCAGTTCTTC
size: few; D: -; V: TRBV19; J: TRBJ1-2; CDR3: CASSYSSSGYGYTF; DNA: TGTGCCAGTAGTTACAGCTCGTCCGGCTATGGCTACACCTTC
size: -; D: -; V: TRBV5-6; J: TRBJ1-5; CDR3: CASSWGRGMNQPQHF; DNA: TGTGCCAGCAGCTGGGGAAGGGGTATGAATCAGCCCCAGCATTTT
size: -; D: -; V: TRBV29-1; J: TRBJ1-1; CDR3: CSVRDTDPYNTEAFF; DNA: TGCAGCGTTCGGGACACGGACCCATATAACACTGAAGCTTTCTTT
size: -; D: TRBD2; V: TRBV6-4; J: TRBJ2-1; CDR3: CASSAGGATNEQFF; DNA: TGTGCCAGCAGTGCCGGGGGGGCAACCAATGAGCAGTTCTTC
size: -; D: TRBD2; V: TRBV28; J: TRBJ2-7; CDR3: CASSRGGHPYEQYF; DNA: TGTGCCAGCAGCCGGGGGGGACACCCCTACGAGCAGTACTTC
size: -; D: -; V: TRBV10-2; J: TRBJ1-2; CDR3: CASSDNRGIYTF; DNA: TGCGCCAGCAGTGATAATCGGGGTATCTACACCTTC
size: -; D: -; V: TRBV19; J: TRBJ1-5; CDR3: CASSIGGHNQPQHF; DNA: TGTGCCAGTAGTATTGGAGGCCACAATCAGCCCCAGCATTTT
size: -; D: -; V: TRBV4-1; J: TRBJ1-5; CDR3: CASSQDQWGRANNQPQHF; DNA: TGCGCCAGCAGCCAAGATCAGTGGGGCAGGGCCAATAATCAGCCCCAGCATTTT
size: -; D: TRBD1; V: TRBV2; J: TRBJ1-2; CDR3: CASSPTGTGGFGYTF; DNA: TGTGCCAGCAGTCCTACCGGGACAGGGGGCTTTGGCTACACCTTC
size: -; D: TRBD1; V: TRBV5-4; J: TRBJ1-1; CDR3: CASSLKGAGTEAFF; DNA: TGTGCCAGCAGCTTGAAGGGGGCTGGCACTGAAGCTTTCTTT
size: -; D: TRBD1; V: TRBV5-5; J: TRBJ2-1; CDR3: CASSLGQGLDEQFF; DNA: TGTGCCAGCAGCTTAGGACAGGGGTTGGATGAGCAGTTCTTC
size: -; D: TRBD1; V: TRBV2; J: TRBJ2-2; CDR3: CASGSHRGRALSGELFF; DNA: TGTGCCAGCGGGTCCCACAGGGGTCGTGCGCTCTCCGGGGAGCTGTTTTTT
size: -; D: TRBD1; V: TRBV6-6; J: TRBJ1-1; CDR3: CASSYYGQGGTEAFF; DNA: TGTGCCAGCAGTTACTACGGACAGGGCGGCACTGAAGCTTTCTTT
size: -; D: TRBD2; V: TRBV6-6; J: TRBJ2-3; CDR3: CASSYGTSGPSF; DNA: TGTGCCAGCAGTTACGGGACTAGCGGGCCGAGTTTT
size: few; D: TRBD1; V: TRBV6-5; J: TRBJ2-3; CDR3: CASSFKTGHTDTQYF; DNA: TGTGCCAGCAGTTTCAAGACAGGGCACACAGATACGCAGTATTTT
size: -; D: -; V: TRBV27; J: TRBJ1-5; CDR3: CASSPGAASGQPQHF; DNA: TGTGCCAGCAGTCCGGGTGCTGCCTCGGGGCAGCCCCAGCATTTT
size: once; D: -; V: TRBV19; J: TRBJ2-7; CDR3: CASSIDPRQVNSYEQYF; DNA: TGTGCCAGTAGTATAGATCCCCGACAGGTAAACTCCTACGAGCAGTACTTC
size: -; D: -; V: TRBV27; J: TRBJ2-7; CDR3: CASSLLGQSYEQYF; DNA: TGTGCCAGCAGTTTATTGGGACAAAGCTACGAGCAGTACTTC
size: -; D: -; V: TRBV6-1; J: TRBJ2-7; CDR3: CASSERGYEQYF; DNA: TGTGCCAGCAGTGAACGGGGGTACGAGCAGTACTTC
size: -; D: TRBD1; V: TRBV9; J: TRBJ1-4; CDR3: CASSGGQGTEKLFF; DNA: TGTGCCAGCAGCGGGGGACAGGGCACTGAAAAACTGTTTTTT
size: -; D: -; V: TRBV6-1; J: TRBJ2-7; CDR3: CASMSGGNYEQYF; DNA: TGTGCCAGCATGAGCGGAGGGAACTACGAGCAGTACTTC
size: -; D: -; V: TRBV19; J: TRBJ1-6; CDR3: CASNPDGGPGSPLHF; DNA: TGTGCCAGTAATCCTGACGGGGGGCCTGGGTCACCCCTCCACTTT
size: -; D: -; V: TRBV30; J: TRBJ1-1; CDR3: CAWSVATGNTEAFF; DNA: TGTGCCTGGAGTGTGGCGACTGGGAACACTGAAGCTTTCTTT
size: -; D: -; V: TRBV27; J: TRBJ1-5; CDR3: CTSSPGAASGQPQHF; DNA: TGTACCAGCAGTCCGGGTGCTGCCTCGGGGCAGCCCCAGCATTTT
size: -; D: -; V: TRBV11-3; J: TRBJ2-1; CDR3: CASSLEGRYNEQFF; DNA: TGTGCCAGCAGCTTAGAGGGCCGCTACAATGAGCAGTTCTTC
size: -; D: TRBD2; V: TRBV27; J: TRBJ2-7; CDR3: CASSSGGGTYEQYF; DNA: TGTGCCAGCAGTTCTGGGGGGGGAACCTACGAGCAGTACTTC